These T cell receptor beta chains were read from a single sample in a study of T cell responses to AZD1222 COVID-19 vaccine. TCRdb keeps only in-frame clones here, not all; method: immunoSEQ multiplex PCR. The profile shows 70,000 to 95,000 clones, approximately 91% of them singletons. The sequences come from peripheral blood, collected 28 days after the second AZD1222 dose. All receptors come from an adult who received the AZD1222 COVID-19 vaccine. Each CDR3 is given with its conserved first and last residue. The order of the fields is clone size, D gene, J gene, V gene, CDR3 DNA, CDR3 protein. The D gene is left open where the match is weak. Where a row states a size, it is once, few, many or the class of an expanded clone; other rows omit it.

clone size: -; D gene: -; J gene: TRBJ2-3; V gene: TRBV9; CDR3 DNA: TGTGCCAGCAGCGTAGGACTGACCCCGTCAAGCACAGATACGCAGTATTTT; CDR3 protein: CASSVGLTPSSTDTQYF
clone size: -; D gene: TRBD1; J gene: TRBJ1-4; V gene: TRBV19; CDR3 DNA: TGTGCCAGTAGTCGAGGGGGCGCGGGTGAAAAACTGTTTTTT; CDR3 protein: CASSRGGAGEKLFF
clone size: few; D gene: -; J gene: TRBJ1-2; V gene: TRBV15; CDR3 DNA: TGTGCCACCAGCAGACAGGCGGGGGTCTACACCTTC; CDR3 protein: CATSRQAGVYTF
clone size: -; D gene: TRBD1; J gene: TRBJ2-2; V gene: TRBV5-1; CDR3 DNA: TGCGCCAGCAGCTTCCGACAGGGTATGGGCACCGGGGAGCTGTTTTTT; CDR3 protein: CASSFRQGMGTGELFF
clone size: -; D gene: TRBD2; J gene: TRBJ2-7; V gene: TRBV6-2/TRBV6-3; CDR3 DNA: TGTGCCAGCAGTTACGCCCTAGCGGGAGCCTACGAGCAGTACTTC; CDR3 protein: CASSYALAGAYEQYF
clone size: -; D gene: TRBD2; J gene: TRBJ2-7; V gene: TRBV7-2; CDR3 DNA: TGTGCCAGCAGCTCCGGACTAGCGGGAGGAAGGGAGCAGTACTTC; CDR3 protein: CASSSGLAGGREQYF
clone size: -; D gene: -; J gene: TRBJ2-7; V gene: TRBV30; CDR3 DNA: TGTGCCTGGAGTCCTAGCTACGAGCAGTACTTC; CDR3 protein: CAWSPSYEQYF
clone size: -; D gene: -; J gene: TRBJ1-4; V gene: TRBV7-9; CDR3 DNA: TGTGCCAGCAGCTTAGGCAGGGGACGGGAAAAACTGTTTTTT; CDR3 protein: CASSLGRGREKLFF
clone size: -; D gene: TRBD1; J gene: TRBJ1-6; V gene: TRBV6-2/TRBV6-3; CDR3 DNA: TGTGCCAGCAGTTACCCAACGGACAGGTCCTATAATTCACCCCTCCACTTT; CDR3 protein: CASSYPTDRSYNSPLHF
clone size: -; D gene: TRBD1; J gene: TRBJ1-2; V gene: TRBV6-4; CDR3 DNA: TGTGCCAGCAGTGATGAAGGGACAGGGGATGGCTACACCTTC; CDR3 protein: CASSDEGTGDGYTF
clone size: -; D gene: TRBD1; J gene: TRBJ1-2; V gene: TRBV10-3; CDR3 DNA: TGTGCCATCACCCGGGACAGTCCCCCCTATGGCTACACCTTC; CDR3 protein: CAITRDSPPYGYTF